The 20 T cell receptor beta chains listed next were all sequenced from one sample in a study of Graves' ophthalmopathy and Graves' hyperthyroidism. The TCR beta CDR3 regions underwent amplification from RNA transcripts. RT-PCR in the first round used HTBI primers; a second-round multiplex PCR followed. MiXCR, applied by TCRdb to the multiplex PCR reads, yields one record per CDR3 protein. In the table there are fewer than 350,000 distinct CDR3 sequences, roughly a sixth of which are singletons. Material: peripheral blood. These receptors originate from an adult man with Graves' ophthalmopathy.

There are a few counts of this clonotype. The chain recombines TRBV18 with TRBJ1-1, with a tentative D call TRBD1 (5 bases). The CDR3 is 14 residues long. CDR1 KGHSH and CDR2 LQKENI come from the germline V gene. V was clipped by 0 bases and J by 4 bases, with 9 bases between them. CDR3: CASSPPGGSTEAFF. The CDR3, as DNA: TGTGCCAGCTCACCACCTGGGGGGAGCACTGAAGCTTTCTTT.

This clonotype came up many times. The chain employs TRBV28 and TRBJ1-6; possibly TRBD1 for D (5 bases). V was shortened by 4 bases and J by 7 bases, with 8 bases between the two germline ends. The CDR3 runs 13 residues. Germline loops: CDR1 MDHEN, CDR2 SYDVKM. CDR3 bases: TGTGCCAGCAGTTCCTGGGGGAATTCACCCCTCCACTTT. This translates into CASSSWGNSPLHF.

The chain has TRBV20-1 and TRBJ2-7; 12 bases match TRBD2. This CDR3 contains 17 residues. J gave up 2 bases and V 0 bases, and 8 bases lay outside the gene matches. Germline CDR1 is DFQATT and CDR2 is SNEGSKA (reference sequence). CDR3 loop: CSARDSSGGVQAYEQYF. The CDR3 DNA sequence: TGCAGTGCTAGAGACTCTAGCGGGGGGGTTCAAGCCTACGAGCAGTACTTC.

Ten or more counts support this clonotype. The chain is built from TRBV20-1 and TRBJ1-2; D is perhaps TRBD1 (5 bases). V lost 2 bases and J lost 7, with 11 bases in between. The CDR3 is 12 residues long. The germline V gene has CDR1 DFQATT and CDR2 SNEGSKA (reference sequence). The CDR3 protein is CSARPSRAGYTF. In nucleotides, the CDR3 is TGCAGTGCTAGACCTAGCAGGGCTGGCTACACCTTC.

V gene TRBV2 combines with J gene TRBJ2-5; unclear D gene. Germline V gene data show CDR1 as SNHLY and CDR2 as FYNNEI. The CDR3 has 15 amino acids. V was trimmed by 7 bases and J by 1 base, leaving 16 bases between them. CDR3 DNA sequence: TGTGCCAGCAAGGGTCTAATCCAGGCCCAAGAGACCCAGTACTTC. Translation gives CASKGLIQAQETQYF.

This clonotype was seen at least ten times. Written as DNA, the CDR3 is TGCAGTGCTAGAGTTATGGCGGGGGGACAAGAGACCCAGTACTTC. Residues: CSARVMAGGQETQYF. This sequence joins TRBV20-1 and TRBJ2-5, with 8 bases aligning to TRBD2. Germline V CDR1 and CDR2: DFQATT, SNEGSKA (reference sequence). V gave up 1 base and J gave up 2 bases; unmatched junction bases: 6. The CDR3 loop spans 15 amino acids.

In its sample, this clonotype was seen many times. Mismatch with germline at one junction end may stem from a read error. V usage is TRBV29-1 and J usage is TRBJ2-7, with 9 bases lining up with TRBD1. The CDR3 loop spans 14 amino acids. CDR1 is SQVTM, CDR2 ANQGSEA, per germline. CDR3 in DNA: TGCAGCGTCGAAGACAGGGGGAGCTCCTACGAGCAGTACTTC. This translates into CSVEDRGSSYEQYF.

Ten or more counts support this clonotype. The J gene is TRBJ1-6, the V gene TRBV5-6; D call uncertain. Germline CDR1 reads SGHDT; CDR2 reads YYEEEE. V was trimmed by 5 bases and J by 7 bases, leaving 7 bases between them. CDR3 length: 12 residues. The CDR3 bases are TGTGCCAGCAGAAACAGCAATTCACCCCTCCACTTT. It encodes CASRNSNSPLHF.

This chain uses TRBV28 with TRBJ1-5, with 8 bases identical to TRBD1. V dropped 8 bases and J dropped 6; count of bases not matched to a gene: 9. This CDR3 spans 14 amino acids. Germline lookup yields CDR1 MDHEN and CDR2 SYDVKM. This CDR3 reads CASAMDRATQPQHF. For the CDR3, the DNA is TGTGCCAGCGCCATGGACAGGGCGACTCAGCCCCAGCATTTT.

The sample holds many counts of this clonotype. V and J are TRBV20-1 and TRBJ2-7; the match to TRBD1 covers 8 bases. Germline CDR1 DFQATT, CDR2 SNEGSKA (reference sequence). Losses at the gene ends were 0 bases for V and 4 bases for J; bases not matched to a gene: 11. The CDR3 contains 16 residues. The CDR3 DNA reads TGCAGTGCTAGAGATCTAGGACAGGGAGTCGGGTACGAGCAGTACTTC. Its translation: CSARDLGQGVGYEQYF.

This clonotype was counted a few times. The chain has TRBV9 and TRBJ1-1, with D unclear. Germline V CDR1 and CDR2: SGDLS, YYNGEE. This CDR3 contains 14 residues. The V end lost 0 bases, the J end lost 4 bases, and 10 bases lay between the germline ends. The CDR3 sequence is CASSVGISGTEAFF. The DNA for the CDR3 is TGTGCCAGCAGCGTAGGGATCTCTGGCACTGAAGCTTTCTTT. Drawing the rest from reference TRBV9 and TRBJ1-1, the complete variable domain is DSGVTQTPKHLITATGQRVTLRCSPRSGDLSVYWYQQSLDQGLQFLIQYYNGEERAKGNILERFSAQQFPDLHSELNLSSLELGDSALYFCASSVGISGTEAFFGQGTRLTVV.

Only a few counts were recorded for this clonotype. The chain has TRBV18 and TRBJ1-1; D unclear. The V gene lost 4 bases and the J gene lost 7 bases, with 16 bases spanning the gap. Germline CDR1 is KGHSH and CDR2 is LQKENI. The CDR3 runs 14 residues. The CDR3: CASSQRLDFGEAFF. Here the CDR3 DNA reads TGTGCCAGCTCACAACGGCTGGACTTCGGTGAAGCTTTCTTT.

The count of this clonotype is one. CDR3 sequence (DNA): TGTGCCAGCAGCCCTTCCTCCACTTCTGGAAACACCATATATTTT. This translates into CASSPSSTSGNTIYF. This chain uses TRBV7-8 with TRBJ1-3; no definite D call. Germline-derived CDR1 and CDR2 are SGHVS and FQNEAQ. The CDR3 has 15 amino acids. Trimming removed 5 bases from V and 1 base from J, with 12 bases in between.

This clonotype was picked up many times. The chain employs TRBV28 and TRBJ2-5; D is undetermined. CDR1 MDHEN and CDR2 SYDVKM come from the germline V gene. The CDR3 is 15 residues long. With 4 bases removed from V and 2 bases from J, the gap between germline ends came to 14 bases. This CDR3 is CASSSLFYLQETQYF. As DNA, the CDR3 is TGTGCCAGCAGTTCCCTCTTCTACCTTCAAGAGACCCAGTACTTC. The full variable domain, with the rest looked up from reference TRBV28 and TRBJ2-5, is DVKVTQSSRYLVKRTGEKVFLECVQDMDHENMFWYRQDPGLGLRLIYFSYDVKMKEKGDIPEGYSVSREKKERFSLILESASTNQTSMYLCASSSLFYLQETQYFGPGTRLLVL.

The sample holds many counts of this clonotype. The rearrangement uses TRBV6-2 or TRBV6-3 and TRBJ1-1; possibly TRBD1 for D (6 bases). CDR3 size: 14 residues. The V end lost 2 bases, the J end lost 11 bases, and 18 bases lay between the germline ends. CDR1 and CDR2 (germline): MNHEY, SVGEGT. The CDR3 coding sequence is TGTGCCAGCAGTTACGTCCTTGGCGCAGGGGAGGCTTTCTTT. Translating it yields CASSYVLGAGEAFF.

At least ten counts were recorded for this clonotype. The chain's CDR3 is CASRGPAEGVTQHF. The CDR3 nucleotides are TGTGCCAGCCGCGGGCCGGCAGAGGGTGTGACCCAGCATTTT. The genes are TRBV19 and TRBJ1-5; no definite D call. The CDR3 runs to 14 residues. The germline gives CDR1 LNHDA, CDR2 SQIVND (reference sequence). V was shortened by 9 bases and J by 11 bases, with 23 bases between the two germline ends.

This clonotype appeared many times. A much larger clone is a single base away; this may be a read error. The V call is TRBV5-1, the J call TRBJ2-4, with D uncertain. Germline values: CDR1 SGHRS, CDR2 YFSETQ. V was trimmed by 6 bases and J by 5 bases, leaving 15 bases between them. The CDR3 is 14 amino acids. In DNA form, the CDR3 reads TGCGCCAGCAACCCATCGTATGGGCAAAACATTCAGTACTTC. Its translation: CASNPSYGQNIQYF.

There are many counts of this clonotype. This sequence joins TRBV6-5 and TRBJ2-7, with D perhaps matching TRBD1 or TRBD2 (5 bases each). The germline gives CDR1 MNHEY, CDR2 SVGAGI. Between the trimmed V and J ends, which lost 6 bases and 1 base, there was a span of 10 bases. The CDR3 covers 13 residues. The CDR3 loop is CASRAGRSYEQYF. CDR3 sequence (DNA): TGTGCCAGCAGGGCAGGGAGATCCTACGAGCAGTACTTC.

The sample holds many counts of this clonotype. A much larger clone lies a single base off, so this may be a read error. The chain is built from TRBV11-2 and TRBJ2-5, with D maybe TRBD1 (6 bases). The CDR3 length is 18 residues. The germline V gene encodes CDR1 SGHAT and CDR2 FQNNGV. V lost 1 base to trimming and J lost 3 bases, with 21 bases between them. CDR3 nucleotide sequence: TGTGCCAGCAGCTTAGGCCAGGGTATACAGGGAGTAGAAGAGACCCAGTACTTC. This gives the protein CASSLGQGIQGVEETQYF.

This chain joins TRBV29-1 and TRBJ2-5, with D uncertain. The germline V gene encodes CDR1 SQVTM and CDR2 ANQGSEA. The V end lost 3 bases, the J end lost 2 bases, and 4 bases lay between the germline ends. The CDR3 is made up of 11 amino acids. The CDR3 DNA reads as TGCAGCGTTGACAGGCAAGAGACCCAGTACTTC. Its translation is CSVDRQETQYF. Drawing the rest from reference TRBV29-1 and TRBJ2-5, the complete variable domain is SAVISQKPSRDICQRGTSLTIQCQVDSQVTMMFWYRQQPGQSLTLIATANQGSEATYESGFVIDKFPISRPNLTFSTLTVSNMSPEDSSIYLCSVDRQETQYFGPGTRLLVL.